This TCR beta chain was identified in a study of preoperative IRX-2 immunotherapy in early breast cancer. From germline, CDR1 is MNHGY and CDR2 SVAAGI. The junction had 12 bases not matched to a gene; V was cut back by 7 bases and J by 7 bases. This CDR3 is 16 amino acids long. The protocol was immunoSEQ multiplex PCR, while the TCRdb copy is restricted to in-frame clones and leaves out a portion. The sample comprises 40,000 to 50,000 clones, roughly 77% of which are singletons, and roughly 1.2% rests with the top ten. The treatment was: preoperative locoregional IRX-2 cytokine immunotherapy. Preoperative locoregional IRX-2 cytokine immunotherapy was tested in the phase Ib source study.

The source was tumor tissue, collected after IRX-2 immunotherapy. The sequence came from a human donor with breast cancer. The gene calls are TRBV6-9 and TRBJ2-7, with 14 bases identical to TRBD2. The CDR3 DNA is TGTGCCAGCACCGATTACGGGACTAGCGGGAGAGGGGAGCAGTACTTC. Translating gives CASTDYGTSGRGEQYF.